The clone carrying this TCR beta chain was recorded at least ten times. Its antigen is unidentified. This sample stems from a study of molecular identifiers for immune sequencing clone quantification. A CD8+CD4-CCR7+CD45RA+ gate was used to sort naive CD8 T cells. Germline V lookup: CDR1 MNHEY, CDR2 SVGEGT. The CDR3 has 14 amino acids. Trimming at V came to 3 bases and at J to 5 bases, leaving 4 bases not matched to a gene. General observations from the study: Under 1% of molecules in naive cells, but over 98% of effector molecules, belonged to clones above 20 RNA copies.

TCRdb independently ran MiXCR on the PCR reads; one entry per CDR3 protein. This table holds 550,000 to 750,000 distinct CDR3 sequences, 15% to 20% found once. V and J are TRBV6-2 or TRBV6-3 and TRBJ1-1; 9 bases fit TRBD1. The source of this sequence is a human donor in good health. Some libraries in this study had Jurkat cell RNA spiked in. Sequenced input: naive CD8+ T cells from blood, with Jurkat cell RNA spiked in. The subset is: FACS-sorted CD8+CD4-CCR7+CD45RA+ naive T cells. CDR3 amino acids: CASSYFDRGTEAFF. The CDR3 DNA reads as TGTGCCAGCAGTTATTTCGACAGGGGGACTGAAGCTTTCTTT.